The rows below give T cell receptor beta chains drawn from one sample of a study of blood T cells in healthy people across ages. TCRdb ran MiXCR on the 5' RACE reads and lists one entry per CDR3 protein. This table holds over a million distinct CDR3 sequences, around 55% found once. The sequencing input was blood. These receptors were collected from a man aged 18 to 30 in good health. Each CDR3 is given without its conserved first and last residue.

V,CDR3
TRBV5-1,ASSLTSGSGSEQF
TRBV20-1,SARSGDRANQPQH
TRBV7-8,ASSLHGQGPKLF
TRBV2,ASSELAVAKNIQY
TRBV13,ASSLFGWLHYEQY
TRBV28,ASSRPKRQGYQPQH
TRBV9,ASRPIENTGELF
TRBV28,ASSKITDTQY
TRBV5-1,ASSLEPTSFADTQY
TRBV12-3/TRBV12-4,ASSFSGTNTGELF
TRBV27,ASSPRWAITDTQY